These 15 T cell receptor beta chains were all obtained from the same sample, sequenced in a study of T-cell reconstitution after alpha-beta-depleted transplantation in children. Construction of the TCRbeta library involved unique molecular identifiers. TCRdb re-analysed the PCR reads in MiXCR, keeping a single row per CDR3 protein. The sample lists about 170,000 distinct CDR3 sequences; approximately 12% were seen once. This specimen was PBMCs, taken before TCRalphabeta/CD19-depleted stem cell transplant. These receptors originate from a boy aged 2 to 10 with acute myeloid leukemia, due to receive a stem cell transplant.

This clonotype was seen repeatedly, ten times or more. A clone one base away is much larger, so this may be a read error. J is TRBJ1-5 and V is TRBV7-2, with D possibly TRBD1 on 5 matching bases. Germline CDR1 SGHTA, CDR2 FQGNSA. The ends were cut back, 1 base at V and 5 bases at J, with 6 bases in the middle. CDR3 length equals 13 residues. The CDR3 is CASSLGGYQPQHF. CDR3 coding DNA: TGTGCCAGCAGCTTAGGGGGGTATCAGCCCCAGCATTTT. The full variable domain, rest sourced from reference TRBV7-2 and TRBJ1-5, is GAGVSQSPSNKVTEKGKDVELRCDPISGHTALYWYRQSLGQGLEFLIYFQGNSAPDKSGLPSDRFSAERTGGSVSTLTIQRTQQEDSAVYLCASSLGGYQPQHFGDGTRLSIL.

In its sample, this clonotype was seen many times. The V and J genes are TRBV2 and TRBJ2-1; tentative D call: TRBD2 (5 bases). The CDR3 sequence is 18 residues long. V was pared by 4 bases and J by 9 bases, with 28 bases between. Germline V gene data show CDR1 as SNHLY and CDR2 as FYNNEI. For the CDR3, the DNA is TGTGCCAGCAGTGTGTCATATTTGGTTAGCGCTCTAAATGGTGAGCAGTTCTTC. Translating gives CASSVSYLVSALNGEQFF.

This clonotype was counted ten times or more. This chain joins TRBV12-3 or TRBV12-4 and TRBJ2-1, with D unresolved. The CDR3 contains 16 residues. V lost 0 bases and J lost 0, with 9 bases in between. CDR3 loop: CASSLARWSSYNEQFF. The CDR3 region has the DNA TGTGCCAGCAGTTTAGCTCGGTGGAGCTCCTACAATGAGCAGTTCTTC.

The V and J genes are TRBV29-1 and TRBJ2-7; D call uncertain. With 3 bases removed from V and 6 bases from J, the gap between germline ends came to 6 bases. Germline-derived CDR1 and CDR2 are SQVTM and ANQGSEA. This CDR3 has 10 residues. This CDR3 is CSVELGEQYF. In DNA form, the CDR3 reads TGCAGCGTTGAGTTAGGCGAGCAGTACTTC.

The V gene is TRBV18, the J gene TRBJ2-3; 8 positions match TRBD2. The germline V gene has CDR1 KGHSH and CDR2 LQKENI. This CDR3 contains 16 residues. V lost 4 bases, J lost 0 bases, and 6 bases stayed unmatched. This chain's CDR3 is CASSRASGRSTDTQYF. Written as DNA, the CDR3 is TGTGCCAGCTCACGGGCTAGCGGGCGGAGCACAGATACGCAGTATTTT. The complete variable domain, with remaining parts taken from reference TRBV18 and TRBJ2-3, reads NAGVMQNPRHLVRRRGQEARLRCSPMKGHSHVYWYRQLPEEGLKFMVYLQKENIIDESGMPKERFSAEFPKEGPSILRIQQVVRGDSAAYFCASSRASGRSTDTQYFGPGTRLTVL.

This clonotype was seen ten or more times. The chain employs TRBV9 and TRBJ2-1; D is uncertain. The germline V gene has CDR1 SGDLS and CDR2 YYNGEE. Trimming cost V 2 bases and J 8 bases, with 14 bases left between them. The CDR3 consists of 14 residues. The CDR3 region has the DNA TGTGCCAGCAGCGTCAGTGGTAGGCCAGATGAGCAGTTCTTC. Its translation: CASSVSGRPDEQFF.

This clonotype was counted at least ten times. This chain uses TRBV5-1 with TRBJ2-3; D unresolved. The V end lost 4 bases, the J end lost 2 bases, and 11 bases lay between the germline ends. Germline V gene data show CDR1 as SGHRS and CDR2 as YFSETQ. CDR3 length: 14 amino acids. For the CDR3, the DNA is TGCGCCAGCAGCCGAGGCCTCCCCACAGATACGCAGTATTTT. Translating gives CASSRGLPTDTQYF.

This clonotype showed up many times. The CDR3 bases are TGTGCCAGCAGCTTTGACAGCAGGAATTCACCCCTCCACTTT. It codes for CASSFDSRNSPLHF. V and J are TRBV7-9 and TRBJ1-6; D may be TRBD1 (5 bases). Trimming stripped 3 bases from V and 7 bases from J, with 10 bases between. The CDR3 is 14 amino acids. Germline assignment: CDR1 SEHNR and CDR2 FQNEAQ (reference sequence). The whole variable domain, remainder taken from reference TRBV7-9 and TRBJ1-6, is DTGVSQNPRHKITKRGQNVTFRCDPISEHNRLYWYRQTLGQGPEFLTYFQNEAQLEKSRLLSDRFSAERPKGSFSTLEIQRTEQGDSAMYLCASSFDSRNSPLHFGNGTRLTVT.

This clonotype was seen ten or more times. This chain links TRBV20-1 with TRBJ2-3; perhaps D is TRBD1 or TRBD2 (6 bases each). The germline V and J ends were trimmed by 7 bases and 5 bases, with 13 bases remaining between them. Germline loops: CDR1 DFQATT, CDR2 SNEGSKA (reference sequence). This CDR3 has 12 residues. CDR3 amino acids: CSVPGALDTQYF. The DNA of the CDR3 is TGCAGTGTTCCGGGGGCCCTAGATACGCAGTATTTT.

This clonotype was recorded at least ten times. This sequence joins TRBV4-1 and TRBJ2-7; D remains ambiguous. Trimming removed 4 bases from V and 0 bases from J, with 10 bases in between. The CDR3 extends over 14 amino acids. Germline CDR1 is MGHRA and CDR2 is YSYEKL. CDR3 nucleotides: TGCGCCAGCAGCCCCCGACTGAGCTCCTACGAGCAGTACTTC. It is translated as CASSPRLSSYEQYF.

The rearrangement joins TRBV19 to TRBJ1-2; TRBD1 might be the D (5 bases). V lost 6 bases and J 4 bases, leaving 12 bases between the germline ends. The germline V gene has CDR1 LNHDA and CDR2 SQIVND (reference sequence). CDR3 length equals 13 residues. CDR3 DNA: TGTGCCAGTAGCCTATTGAGGGGCTATGGCTACACCTTC. Its protein is CASSLLRGYGYTF.

This clonotype was seen repeatedly, ten times or more. The gene calls are TRBV5-1 and TRBJ2-2; 10 bases are shared with TRBD2. Trimming took 4 bases from V and 0 from J; bases not matched to a gene: 12. The germline V gene has CDR1 SGHRS and CDR2 YFSETQ. This CDR3 has 19 residues. The CDR3 protein is CASSQSQRGGTANTGELFF. In nucleotides, the CDR3 is TGCGCCAGCAGCCAGAGTCAGCGGGGGGGTACCGCGAACACCGGGGAGCTGTTTTTT.

The V gene is TRBV6-4, the J gene TRBJ2-3; D may be TRBD2 (7 bases). The CDR3 sequence is 15 residues long. Germline-derived CDR1 and CDR2 are MRHNA and SNTAGT. V lost 3 bases to trimming and J lost 5 bases, with 15 bases between them. CDR3 bases: TGTGCCAGCAGTGATCGGGGGGCCAAGAAAGATACGCAGTATTTT. Its protein is CASSDRGAKKDTQYF.

With respect to this clonotype: A much larger clone differs by one base, so this may be a read error. The genes are TRBV6-6 and TRBJ1-2, with a possible D match to TRBD1 (5 bases). This CDR3 has 13 residues. Germline V gives CDR1 MNHNY, CDR2 SVGAGI (reference sequence). Trimming removed 7 bases from V and 12 bases from J, with 21 bases in between. The CDR3 loop is CASTLQGLEGDTF. CDR3 in DNA: TGTGCCAGCACCCTTCAGGGCCTTGAGGGCGACACCTTC.

This clonotype was seen many times. The V call is TRBV5-1, the J call TRBJ1-3, with TRBD1 matching 9 bases. Per the germline V gene, CDR1 is SGHRS and CDR2 is YFSETQ. With 4 bases clipped from V and 2 bases from J, the junction kept 10 bases outside the gene matches. This CDR3 contains 17 residues. CDR3: CASSIRGTGLAGNTIYF. The CDR3 DNA follows: TGCGCCAGCAGCATTCGCGGGACAGGGCTAGCTGGAAACACCATATATTTT.